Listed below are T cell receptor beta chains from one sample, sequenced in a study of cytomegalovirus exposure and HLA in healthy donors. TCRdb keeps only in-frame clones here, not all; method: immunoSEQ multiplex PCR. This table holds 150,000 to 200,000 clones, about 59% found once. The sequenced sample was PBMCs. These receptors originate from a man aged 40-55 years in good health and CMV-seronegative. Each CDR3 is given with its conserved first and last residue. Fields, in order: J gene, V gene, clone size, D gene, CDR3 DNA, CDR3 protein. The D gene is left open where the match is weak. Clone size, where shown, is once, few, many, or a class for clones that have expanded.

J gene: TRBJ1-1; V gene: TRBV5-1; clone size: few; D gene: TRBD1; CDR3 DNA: TGCGCCAGCAGCTTGGGGGACAGGGTCGAAGCTTTCTTT; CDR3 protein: CASSLGDRVEAFF
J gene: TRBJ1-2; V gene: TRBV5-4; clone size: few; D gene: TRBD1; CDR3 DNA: TGTGCCAGCAGCAAGGACAGGGGGCGATCCTATGGCTACACCTTC; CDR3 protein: CASSKDRGRSYGYTF
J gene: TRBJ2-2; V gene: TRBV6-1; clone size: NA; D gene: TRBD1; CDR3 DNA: TGTGCCAGCAGTGTATCCGGGACAGGGGGGAACACCGGGGAGCTGTTTTTT; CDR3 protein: CASSVSGTGGNTGELFF
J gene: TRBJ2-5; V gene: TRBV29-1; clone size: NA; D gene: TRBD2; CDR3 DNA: TGCAGCGTTGGGACTAGCGGACAAGAGACCCAGTACTTC; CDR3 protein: CSVGTSGQETQYF
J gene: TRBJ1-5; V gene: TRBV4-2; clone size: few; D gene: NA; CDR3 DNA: TGTGCCAGCAGCCAAGAGGGAGGGCACGGCAATCAGCCCCAGCATTTT; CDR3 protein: CASSQEGGHGNQPQHF
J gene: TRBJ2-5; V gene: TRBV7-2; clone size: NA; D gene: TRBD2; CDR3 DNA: TGTGCCAGCACCCAAAGGGGCGGGGGTCCTATGGGGCGGGAGACCCAGTACTTC; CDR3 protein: CASTQRGGGPMGRETQYF
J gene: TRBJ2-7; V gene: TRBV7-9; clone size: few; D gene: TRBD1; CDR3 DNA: TGTGCCAGCAACAATAGGACAGGACAGTTAGTCTACGAGCAGTACTTC; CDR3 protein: CASNNRTGQLVYEQYF
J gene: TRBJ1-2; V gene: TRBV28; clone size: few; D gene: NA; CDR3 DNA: TGTGCCACCGGACAGTACGGCTATGGCTACACCTTC; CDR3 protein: CATGQYGYGYTF
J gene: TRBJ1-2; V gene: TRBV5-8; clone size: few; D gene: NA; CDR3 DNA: TGTGCCAGCAGCTTGGGCGGGGGACGGGGCTATGGCTACACCTTC; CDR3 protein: CASSLGGGRGYGYTF
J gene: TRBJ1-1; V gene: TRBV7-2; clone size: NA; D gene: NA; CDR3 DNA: TGTGCCAGCAGCCCCCCCGACAGGAACACTGAAGCTTTCTTT; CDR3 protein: CASSPPDRNTEAFF
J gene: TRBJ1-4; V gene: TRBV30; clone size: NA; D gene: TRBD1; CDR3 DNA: TGTGCCTGGAGTGGACAGGGGGCGCTGACTAATGAAAAACTGTTTTTT; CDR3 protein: CAWSGQGALTNEKLFF
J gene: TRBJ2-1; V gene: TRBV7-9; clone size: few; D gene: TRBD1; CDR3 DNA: TGTGCCAGCAGCGCCAGACAGGGGGTCCCCTACAATGAGCAGTTCTTC; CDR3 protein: CASSARQGVPYNEQFF
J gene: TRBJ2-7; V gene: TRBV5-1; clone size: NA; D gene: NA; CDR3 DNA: TGCGCCAGCAGCTTGGCCCAGGTAGACGAGCAGTACTTC; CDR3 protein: CASSLAQVDEQYF
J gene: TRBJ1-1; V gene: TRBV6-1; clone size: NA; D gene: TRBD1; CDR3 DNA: TGTGCCAGCAGTGCTTACAGGGGGAACACTGAAGCTTTCTTT; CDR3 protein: CASSAYRGNTEAFF
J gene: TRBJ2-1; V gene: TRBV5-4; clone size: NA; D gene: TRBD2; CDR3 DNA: TGTGCCAGCAGCTTGTCGGCGGGAGGCTCCTACAATGAGCAGTTCTTC; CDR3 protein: CASSLSAGGSYNEQFF
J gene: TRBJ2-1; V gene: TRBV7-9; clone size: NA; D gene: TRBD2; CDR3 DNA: TGTGCCAGCAGCTTAGAGAGCGGGGGGGTGCTTAGGTTCTTC; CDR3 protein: CASSLESGGVLRFF
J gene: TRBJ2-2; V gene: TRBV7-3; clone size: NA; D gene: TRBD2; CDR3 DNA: TGTGCCAGCAGCTTAGGATTAGCGGGAGCAACCGGGGAGCTGTTTTTT; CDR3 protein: CASSLGLAGATGELFF
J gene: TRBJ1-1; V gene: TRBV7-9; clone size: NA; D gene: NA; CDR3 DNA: TGTGCCAGCAGCGACTCTCTGGGGTGGGGGGACACTGAAGCTTTCTTT; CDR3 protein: CASSDSLGWGDTEAFF